This T cell receptor beta chain appears in the sequencing data of a study of cytomegalovirus exposure and HLA in healthy donors. Findings of the study overall: Compared with the roughly 670-donor mean, an Asian-associated ancestry cluster reportedly had fewer N-insertions, according to a later analysis. A later analysis by the authors found several of the most significant clusters apparently linked to common viral pathogens. Most TCR sequences showed up rarely, but some public TCRs showed up in many donors. The study listed some 160 cytomegalovirus-associated TCR beta chains.

With regard to this clone: What it recognizes is unknown.

With V trimmed by 2 bases and J by 10 bases, 9 bases remained unmatched. CDR3 size: 15 residues. Looked up from germline, CDR1 is LGHNA and CDR2 is YSLEER. Researchers ran the PCR with 60 Vbeta and 13 Jbeta primers. Profiling relied on immunoSEQ multiplex PCR, and the TCRdb table lists in-frame clones only, not all of them. The sample holds more than 100,000 clones, around 69% seen once. The genes are TRBV4-3 and TRBJ2-1; TRBD2 matches 9 bases. This sequence was found in a woman aged 40 to 50 in good health and CMV-seropositive. The specimen was PBMCs. The CDR3: CASSQKAGGAGEQFF. The CDR3 region has the DNA TGCGCCAGCAGCCAAAAAGCGGGGGGCGCCGGGGAGCAGTTCTTC.